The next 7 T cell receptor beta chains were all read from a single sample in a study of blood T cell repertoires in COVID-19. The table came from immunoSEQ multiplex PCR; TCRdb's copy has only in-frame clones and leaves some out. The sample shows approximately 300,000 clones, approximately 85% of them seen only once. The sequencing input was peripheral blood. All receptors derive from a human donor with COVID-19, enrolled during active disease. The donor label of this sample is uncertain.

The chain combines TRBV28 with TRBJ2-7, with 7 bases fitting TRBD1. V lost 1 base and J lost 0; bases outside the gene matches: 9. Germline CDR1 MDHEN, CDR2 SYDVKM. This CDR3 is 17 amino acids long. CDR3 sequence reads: CASSLSGGQAFSYEQYF. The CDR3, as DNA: TGTGCCAGCAGTTTATCCGGCGGACAGGCGTTCTCCTACGAGCAGTACTTC.

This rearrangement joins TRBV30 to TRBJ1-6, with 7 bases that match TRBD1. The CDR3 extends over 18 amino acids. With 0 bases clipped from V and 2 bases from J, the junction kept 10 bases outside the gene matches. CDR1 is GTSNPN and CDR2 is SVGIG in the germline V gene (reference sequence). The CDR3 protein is CAWSVGGRGTAYNSPLHF. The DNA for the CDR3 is TGTGCCTGGAGTGTGGGGGGTCGGGGGACAGCCTATAATTCACCCCTCCACTTT.

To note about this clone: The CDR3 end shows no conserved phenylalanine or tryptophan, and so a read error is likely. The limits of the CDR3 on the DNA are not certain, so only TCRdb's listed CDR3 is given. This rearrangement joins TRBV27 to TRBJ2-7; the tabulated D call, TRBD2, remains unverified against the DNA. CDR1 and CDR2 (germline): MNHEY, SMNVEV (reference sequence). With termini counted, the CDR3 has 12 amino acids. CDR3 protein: CASSFQRGNPWG.

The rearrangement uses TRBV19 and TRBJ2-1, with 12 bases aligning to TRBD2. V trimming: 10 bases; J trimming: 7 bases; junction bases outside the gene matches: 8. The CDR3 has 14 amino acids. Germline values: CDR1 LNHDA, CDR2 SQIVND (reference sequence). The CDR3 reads CATATSGRRNEQFF. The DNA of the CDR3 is TGTGCCACCGCGACTAGCGGGAGACGGAATGAGCAGTTCTTC.

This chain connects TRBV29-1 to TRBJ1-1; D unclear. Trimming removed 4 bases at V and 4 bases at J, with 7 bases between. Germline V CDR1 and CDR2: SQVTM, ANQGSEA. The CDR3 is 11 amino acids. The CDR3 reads CSVAPGTEAFF. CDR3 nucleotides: TGCAGCGTTGCCCCGGGCACTGAAGCTTTCTTT.

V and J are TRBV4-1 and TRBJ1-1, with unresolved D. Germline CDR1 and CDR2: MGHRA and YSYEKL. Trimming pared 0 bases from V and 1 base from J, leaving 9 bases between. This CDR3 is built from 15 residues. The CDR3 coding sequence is TGCGCCAGCAGCCAAGAATCGAGACAGAACACTGAAGCTTTCTTT. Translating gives CASSQESRQNTEAFF.

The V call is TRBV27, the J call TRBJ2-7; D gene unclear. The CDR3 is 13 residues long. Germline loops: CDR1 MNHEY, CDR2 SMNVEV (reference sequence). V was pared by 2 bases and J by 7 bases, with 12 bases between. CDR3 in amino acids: CASSLSPRNEQYF. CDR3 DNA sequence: TGTGCCAGCAGTTTAAGCCCACGTAATGAGCAGTACTTC.